Reported below is one T cell receptor (beta chain). The sample originates from a study of T cell responses to AZD1222 COVID-19 vaccine. TCRdb's table, derived via immunoSEQ multiplex PCR, lists solely in-frame clones and lacks some. The profile shows nearly 90,000 clones, around 88% of them singletons. The CDR3 spans 17 residues. The germline V gene has CDR1 SEHNR and CDR2 FQNEAQ (reference sequence). Trimming took off 4 bases at V and 4 bases at J, with 22 bases between the two ends. This receptor was identified in an adult in good health. Sequencing was performed on peripheral blood, taken on day 0 of MenACWY control vaccination. The genes are TRBV7-9 and TRBJ1-1, with D uncertain. In DNA, the CDR3 is TGTGCCAGCAGCTCCACCCTGGGATTTCTAGGGCCCACTGAAGCTTTCTTT. Translation gives CASSSTLGFLGPTEAFF.